Following are 27 T cell receptor beta chains from one sample sequenced in a study of blood T cell repertoires in COVID-19. The data were produced by immunoSEQ multiplex PCR, yet TCRdb's version contains in-frame clones alone and is incomplete. The table includes 43,000 or so clones, around 79% detected once. The sample comprised peripheral blood. The receptor set was obtained from an older woman with acute or convalescent COVID-19.

This clone appeared once. The rearrangement links TRBV19 to TRBJ1-2; TRBD1 matches at 9 bases. Trimming took 9 bases from V and 2 from J; bases not matched to a gene: 10. CDR3 length equals 15 residues. Looked up from germline, CDR1 is LNHDA and CDR2 is SQIVND (reference sequence). As DNA, the CDR3 is TGTGCCAGCTATCTGAGACAGGGGGTGAACTATGGCTACACCTTC. Translating gives CASYLRQGVNYGYTF.

This clone was observed a few times. The rearrangement joins TRBV3-1 (or the pseudogene TRBV3-2) to TRBJ2-1, with 11 bases that match TRBD2. After removal of 4 bases from V and 1 base from J, the junction contained 6 bases not matched to a gene. This CDR3 has 17 amino acids. Germline V gene sequence: CDR1 LGHDT, CDR2 YNNKEL (reference sequence). CDR3 sequence reads: CASSPSRLAGSYNEQFF. CDR3 in DNA: TGTGCCAGCAGCCCCTCGAGACTAGCGGGGTCCTACAATGAGCAGTTCTTC.

The J gene is TRBJ1-1, the V gene TRBV6-5; no clear D. V shed 6 bases and J shed 3 bases, with 14 bases lying between them. CDR3 length: 14 amino acids. Germline V gene lookup returns CDR1 MNHEY and CDR2 SVGAGI. The CDR3 coding sequence is TGTGCCAGCAGAGAGGCCGGAGAGTACACTGAAGCTTTCTTT. The encoded protein is CASREAGEYTEAFF.

The chain has TRBV29-1 and TRBJ1-2; D gene uncertain. The V and J ends lost 4 bases and 5 bases respectively, with 14 bases between them. CDR3 size: 13 residues. Germline CDR1 and CDR2: SQVTM and ANQGSEA. CDR3 amino acids: CSVVLPSEYGYTF. The CDR3, as DNA: TGCAGCGTTGTTCTCCCTAGTGAATATGGCTACACCTTC.

The sample holds a few counts of this clone. CDR3 bases: TGTGCCAGCAGTTACGGCCATAAGAACACCGATGGCTACACCTTC. Its translation is CASSYGHKNTDGYTF. The V gene is TRBV6-2 or TRBV6-3, the J gene TRBJ1-2; no firm D call. Trimming left V 2 bases short and J 6 bases short, with 16 bases between. Germline CDR1 is MNHEY and CDR2 is SVGEGT. The CDR3 loop spans 15 amino acids.

V is TRBV19 and J is TRBJ1-1; 7 bases match TRBD1. Germline CDR1 LNHDA, CDR2 SQIVND (reference sequence). The V gene end was trimmed by 5 bases and the J gene end by 2 bases; junction bases not matched to a gene: 8. This CDR3 comprises 15 residues. CDR3 DNA sequence: TGTGCCAGTAGTCCCCGTGACAGGGTTAACACTGAAGCTTTCTTT. Its protein is CASSPRDRVNTEAFF.

This chain uses TRBV30 with TRBJ1-3, with D uncertain. This CDR3 has 13 residues. The germline V and J ends were trimmed by 1 base and 2 bases, with 6 bases remaining between them. Germline V gene data show CDR1 as GTSNPN and CDR2 as SVGIG (reference sequence). The CDR3 here is CAWSDRAGNTIYF. In DNA, the CDR3 is TGTGCCTGGAGTGACCGGGCTGGAAACACCATATATTTT.

This chain connects TRBV4-1 to TRBJ1-5, with TRBD1 matching 7 bases. V was clipped by 4 bases and J by 0 bases; unmatched bases: 12. CDR1 is MGHRA and CDR2 is YSYEKL in the germline V gene. CDR3 length equals 18 residues. CDR3 nucleotide sequence: TGCGCCAGCAGCCGGTATCTAGACAGGGCCTATAGCAATCAGCCCCAGCATTTT. Its translation: CASSRYLDRAYSNQPQHF.

This rearrangement joins TRBV10-2 to TRBJ2-7; 9 nucleotides align to TRBD1. The CDR3 extends over 14 amino acids. V was pared by 6 bases and J by 5 bases, with 8 bases of the junction left unmatched. Germline CDR1 reads WSHSY; CDR2 reads SAAADI. The CDR3 region has the DNA TGCGCCAGCAGGGCCCGGGACAGGGACCACGAGCAGTACTTC. As protein: CASRARDRDHEQYF.

The genes are TRBV22-1 and TRBJ1-1. TRBV22-1 is given as a pseudogene. The CDR3 is made up of 16 amino acids. In DNA form, the CDR3 reads TGTCCTGGGAGCGCTCGTCGGGAGTCGGGGAACACTGAAGCTTTCTTT. It specifies CPGSARRESGNTEAFF.

The V and J genes are TRBV27 and TRBJ1-5; D is possibly TRBD1 (6 bases). Germline CDR1 and CDR2: MNHEY and SMNVEV (reference sequence). Trimming removed 6 bases at V and 6 bases at J, with 15 bases between. This CDR3 is 14 amino acids long. CDR3 protein: CASSLQGRGQPQHF. DNA for the CDR3: TGTGCCAGCAGCCTACAGGGACGGGGTCAGCCCCAGCATTTT.

This clone was observed a few times. This rearrangement joins TRBV18 to TRBJ1-1; 8 bases are a match to TRBD1. CDR3 length equals 14 residues. The junction had 9 bases not matched to a gene; V was cut back by 8 bases and J by 4 bases. CDR1 and CDR2 (germline): KGHSH, LQKENI. CDR3 residues: CASLNGQGATEAFF. As DNA, the CDR3 is TGTGCCAGCCTCAATGGTCAGGGGGCCACTGAAGCTTTCTTT.

The chain is built from TRBV19 and TRBJ1-6; possible D gene TRBD1, 5 bases. The CDR3 is 14 amino acids. Germline CDR1 and CDR2: LNHDA and SQIVND (reference sequence). V was cut by 6 bases and J by 3 bases, with 9 bases left in between. The CDR3 DNA sequence: TGTGCCAGTAGAACACAGGTCTATAATTCACCCCTCCACTTT. It specifies CASRTQVYNSPLHF.

The chain is built from TRBV2 and TRBJ1-5, with D maybe TRBD1 (5 bases). This CDR3 comprises 15 residues. Germline V CDR1 and CDR2: SNHLY, FYNNEI. V was pared by 8 bases and J by 2 bases, with 16 bases between. CDR3: CASRRGARGNQPQHF. CDR3 nucleotide sequence: TGTGCCAGCCGTAGGGGCGCTAGGGGCAATCAGCCCCAGCATTTT.

CDR3 coding DNA: TGTGCCAGCAGGCTGGGGGGAAGCGAGCAGTACTTC. Translated, it gives CASRLGGSEQYF. The chain joins TRBV27 to TRBJ2-7; possibly TRBD2 for D (6 bases). CDR1 is MNHEY and CDR2 is SMNVEV in the germline V gene (reference sequence). The V end lost 6 bases, the J end lost 6 bases, and 12 bases lay between the germline ends. The CDR3 runs 12 residues.

To note about this clone: The same CDR3 arises from other DNA sequences in this sample as well. The chain recombines TRBV9 with TRBJ2-5; D ambiguous. Germline CDR1 is SGDLS and CDR2 is YYNGEE. Trimming took 4 bases from V and 4 from J, leaving 5 bases between them. This CDR3 contains 11 residues. The CDR3, as DNA: TGTGCCAGCAGCAGAGGAGAGACCCAGTACTTC. This translates into CASSRGETQYF.

CDR3 coding DNA: TGTGCCAGCAGTGTGGTGGAAGAGGCGCCCCAGCATTTT. Translation: CASSVVEEAPQHF. The rearrangement links TRBV2 to TRBJ1-5; D is ambiguous. The germline gives CDR1 SNHLY, CDR2 FYNNEI. This CDR3 is built from 13 residues. V shed 4 bases and J shed 9 bases, with 13 bases lying between them.

The V and J genes are TRBV6-9 and TRBJ2-3; D perhaps matches TRBD2 (7 bases). Trimming removed 5 bases at V and 2 bases at J, with 17 bases between. CDR1 is MNHGY, CDR2 SVAAGI, per germline. CDR3 length: 16 residues. CDR3 nucleotide sequence: TGTGCCAGCAGTCCCTTGAGGGGGGGTGTCACAGATACGCAGTATTTT. Protein product: CASSPLRGGVTDTQYF.

The chain links TRBV30 to TRBJ1-3; no firm D call. V gave up 4 bases and J gave up 0 bases, with 16 bases separating them. The CDR3 loop spans 16 amino acids. Germline-derived CDR1 and CDR2 are GTSNPN and SVGIG (reference sequence). This CDR3 is CAWTFPLMSSGNTIYF. The CDR3 nucleotides are TGTGCCTGGACTTTCCCTCTGATGAGCTCTGGAAACACCATATATTTT.

V and J are TRBV19 and TRBJ2-7, with D perhaps TRBD2 (6 bases). The length of the CDR3 is 16 residues. V gave up 7 bases and J gave up 0 bases, with 19 bases separating them. From germline, CDR1 is LNHDA and CDR2 SQIVND (reference sequence). The CDR3 sequence is CASTRGSGRSSYEQYF. In DNA, the CDR3 is TGTGCCAGTACCCGGGGGTCGGGACGGAGCTCCTACGAGCAGTACTTC. Supplemented by reference TRBV19 and TRBJ2-7, the full variable domain reads DGGITQSPKYLFRKEGQNVTLSCEQNLNHDAMYWYRQDPGQGLRLIYYSQIVNDFQKGDIAEGYSVSREKKESFPLTVTSAQKNPTAFYLCASTRGSGRSSYEQYFGPGTRLTVT.

The gene calls are TRBV9 and TRBJ1-2, with TRBD1 as a possible D gene (6 bases). Trimming removed 0 bases at V and 4 bases at J, with 7 bases between. This CDR3 spans 13 amino acids. Germline values: CDR1 SGDLS, CDR2 YYNGEE. The CDR3 DNA is TGTGCCAGCAGCGTAGCGGACAGCTATGGCTACACCTTC. Amino acid sequence: CASSVADSYGYTF.

J is TRBJ1-2 and V is TRBV2; TRBD1 might be the D (6 bases). The germline V and J ends were trimmed by 6 bases and 3 bases, with 11 bases remaining between them. The germline CDR1 and CDR2 sequences are SNHLY and FYNNEI. The CDR3 has 13 amino acids. CDR3 coding DNA: TGTGCCAGCAGGACAGGACTTGACTATGGCTACACCTTC. This translates into CASRTGLDYGYTF.

The chain recombines TRBV30 with TRBJ1-6, with a weak D call TRBD1 (5 bases). The CDR3 is made up of 20 amino acids. Germline values: CDR1 GTSNPN, CDR2 SVGIG (reference sequence). Deletions cut 2 bases from V and 0 bases from J, with 23 bases between. In DNA form, the CDR3 reads TGTGCCTGGAGTAAAGCTGACAGTAGTTTGTCGAGCTCCTATAATTCACCCCTCCACTTT. It yields the protein CAWSKADSSLSSSYNSPLHF.

The chain is built from TRBV5-6 and TRBJ2-7, with TRBD2 as a possible D gene (5 bases). Per germline, CDR1 SGHDT and CDR2 YYEEEE. Trimming took 3 bases from V and 7 from J, leaving 11 bases between them. The CDR3 consists of 12 residues. The CDR3 DNA sequence: TGTGCCAGCAGCTCGATATCGGGGGAGCAGTACTTC. This encodes CASSSISGEQYF.

This chain connects TRBV27 to TRBJ1-5; the D gene is possibly TRBD1 (6 bases). V was pared by 5 bases and J by 6 bases, with 8 bases between. The CDR3 contains 12 residues. Germline values: CDR1 MNHEY, CDR2 SMNVEV (reference sequence). CDR3 sequence (DNA): TGTGCCAGCAGTCAGGGGACTCAGCCCCAGCATTTT. It yields the protein CASSQGTQPQHF.

The chain has TRBV29-1 and TRBJ1-1; 7 nucleotides agree with TRBD1. CDR3 length equals 14 residues. CDR1 and CDR2 (germline): SQVTM, ANQGSEA. V gave up 7 bases and J gave up 5 bases; unmatched junction bases: 13. The CDR3 nucleotides are TGCAGCGCTTTAGGACAGGAGGAAAGAACTGAAGCTTTCTTT. Protein sequence: CSALGQEERTEAFF.

This chain connects TRBV19 to TRBJ2-7; TRBD2 aligns across 10 bases. CDR3 length: 15 amino acids. The germline gives CDR1 LNHDA, CDR2 SQIVND (reference sequence). The V gene end was trimmed by 1 base and the J gene end by 2 bases; junction bases not matched to a gene: 2. As DNA, the CDR3 is TGTGCCAGTAGTATAGGGACTAGCGGTACCTACGAGCAGTACTTC. This codes for CASSIGTSGTYEQYF.